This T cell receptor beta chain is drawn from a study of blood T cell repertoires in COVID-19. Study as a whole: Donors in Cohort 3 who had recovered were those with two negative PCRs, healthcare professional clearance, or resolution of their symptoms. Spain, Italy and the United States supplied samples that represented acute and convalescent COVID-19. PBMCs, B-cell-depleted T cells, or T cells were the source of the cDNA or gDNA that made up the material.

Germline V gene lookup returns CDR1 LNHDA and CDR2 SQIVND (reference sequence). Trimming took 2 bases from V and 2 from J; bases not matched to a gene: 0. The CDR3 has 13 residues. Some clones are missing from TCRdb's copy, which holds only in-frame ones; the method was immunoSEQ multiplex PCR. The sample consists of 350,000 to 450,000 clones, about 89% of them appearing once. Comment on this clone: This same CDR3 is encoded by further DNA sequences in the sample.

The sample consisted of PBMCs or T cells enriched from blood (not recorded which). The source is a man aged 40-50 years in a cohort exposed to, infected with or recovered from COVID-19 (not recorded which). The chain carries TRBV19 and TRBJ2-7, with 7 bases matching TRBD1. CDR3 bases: TGTGCCAGTAGTATACAGGGGGCCTACGAGCAGTACTTC. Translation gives CASSIQGAYEQYF.